The 27 T cell receptor beta chains reported below all come from one sample, sequenced in a study of OX40 agonist ivuxolimab in advanced cancers. Sequencing was performed with immunoSEQ multiplex PCR; in TCRdb, only in-frame clones are kept and a portion is missing. There are under 90,000 clones in the sample; 90% to 95% occur only once, and approximately 0.3% lies in the top ten. This specimen consisted of CD4+ or CD8+ T cells sorted from blood, obtained in a trial of the OX40 agonist ivuxolimab. The source is an adult with an advanced solid tumor such as melanoma, head and neck, liver or kidney cancer.

V is TRBV6-6 and J is TRBJ2-4; D unclear. This CDR3 is built from 14 residues. The germline V and J ends were trimmed by 2 bases and 6 bases, with 11 bases remaining between them. CDR1 MNHNY and CDR2 SVGAGI come from the germline V gene (reference sequence). The CDR3 here is CASSYGDSGNIQYF. CDR3 in DNA: TGTGCCAGCAGTTACGGTGATTCGGGAAACATTCAGTACTTC.

The V call is TRBV9, the J call TRBJ2-7, with D possibly being TRBD1 (5 bases). Germline-derived CDR1 and CDR2 are SGDLS and YYNGEE. This CDR3 is 16 amino acids long. Trimming removed 4 bases at V and 4 bases at J, with 21 bases between. In DNA form, the CDR3 reads TGTGCCAGCAGCCCCCTTTCTGGGGCGGACATATACGAGCAGTACTTC. Amino acids: CASSPLSGADIYEQYF. Combining the CDR3 with reference TRBV9 and TRBJ2-7 gives the whole variable domain DSGVTQTPKHLITATGQRVTLRCSPRSGDLSVYWYQQSLDQGLQFLIQYYNGEERAKGNILERFSAQQFPDLHSELNLSSLELGDSALYFCASSPLSGADIYEQYFGPGTRLTVT.

The V call is TRBV18, the J call TRBJ2-7, with a weak D call TRBD1 (6 bases). Trimming shortened V by 3 bases and J by 4 bases, and 10 bases separated the two germline ends. This CDR3 has 13 residues. Germline V CDR1 and CDR2: KGHSH, LQKENI. The CDR3 region has the DNA TGTGCCAGCTCACCGGGCAGGGGATACGAGCAGTACTTC. Its protein is CASSPGRGYEQYF.

Details on this clone: Relative to the germline gene, one junction end is altered; a read error may explain this. The rearrangement links TRBV5-1 to TRBJ2-5; 8 positions agree with TRBD2. This CDR3 contains 17 residues. Germline V CDR1 and CDR2: SGHRS, YFSETQ. The CDR3: CASSLAPGGGLQGTQYF. DNA of the CDR3: TGCGCCAGCAGCTTGGCCCCCGGGGGGGGGCTACAAGGGACCCAGTACTTC.

The rearrangement links TRBV6-5 to TRBJ2-7, with 12 bases that match TRBD2. This CDR3 is built from 15 residues. Germline CDR1 and CDR2: MNHEY and SVGAGI. V lost 8 bases and J lost 4; bases outside the gene matches: 9. Here the CDR3 reads CASGDLAGGRYEQYF. The CDR3 DNA reads TGTGCCAGCGGCGATCTAGCGGGGGGGAGGTACGAGCAGTACTTC.

The J gene is TRBJ2-2, the V gene TRBV6-1, with D perhaps TRBD1 (5 bases). Germline CDR1 reads MNHNS; CDR2 reads SASEGT. CDR3 length: 13 amino acids. V gave up 11 bases and J gave up 4 bases, with 14 bases separating them. In DNA form, the CDR3 reads TGTGCCGGTACGGCAGGGTTCACCGGGGAGCTGTTTTTT. Its protein is CAGTAGFTGELFF.

V gene TRBV15 combines with J gene TRBJ1-4; D is unresolved. The V end lost 3 bases, the J end lost 0 bases, and 8 bases lay between the germline ends. Germline V gene lookup returns CDR1 LNHNV and CDR2 YYDKDF (reference sequence). CDR3 size: 15 residues. DNA of the CDR3: TGTGCCACCAGCAGTGAGGCGGCAACTAATGAAAAACTGTTTTTT. Protein sequence: CATSSEAATNEKLFF.

The chain links TRBV28 to TRBJ1-3; no reliable D call. Trimming left V 3 bases short and J 4 bases short, with 10 bases between. CDR1 is MDHEN, CDR2 SYDVKM, per germline. The CDR3 contains 14 residues. Here the CDR3 reads CASSFPGRGNTIYF. The CDR3 DNA reads as TGTGCCAGCAGTTTCCCCGGGCGAGGAAACACCATATATTTT. The entire variable domain, with the rest obtained from reference TRBV28 and TRBJ1-3, is as follows: DVKVTQSSRYLVKRTGEKVFLECVQDMDHENMFWYRQDPGLGLRLIYFSYDVKMKEKGDIPEGYSVSREKKERFSLILESASTNQTSMYLCASSFPGRGNTIYFGEGSWLTVV.

The rearrangement joins TRBV11-3 to TRBJ2-3; D may match TRBD1 or TRBD2 (5 bases each). This CDR3 has 13 amino acids. V lost 6 bases to trimming and J lost 4 bases, with 11 bases between them. Per the germline V gene, CDR1 is SGHNT and CDR2 is YENEEA. The CDR3 loop is CASSSGAADTQYF. CDR3 sequence (DNA): TGTGCCAGCAGTTCCGGGGCTGCAGATACGCAGTATTTT.

The CDR3 nucleotides read TGTGCCAGCAGGTTAGTCGGAGGACAGAATGAAAAACTGTTTTTT. It specifies CASRLVGGQNEKLFF. The rearrangement links TRBV6-9 to TRBJ1-4, with D tentatively TRBD1 (6 bases). Germline CDR1 and CDR2: MNHGY and SVAAGI. The germline V and J ends were trimmed by 6 bases and 5 bases, with 16 bases remaining between them. This CDR3 comprises 15 residues.

The CDR3 spells CASAPTSGTYNEQFF. Here the CDR3 DNA reads TGTGCCAGTGCCCCCACTAGCGGAACCTACAATGAGCAGTTCTTC. V gene TRBV19 combines with J gene TRBJ2-1; 8 bases are shared with TRBD2. With V trimmed by 8 bases and J by 2 bases, 8 bases remained unmatched. Germline V CDR1 and CDR2: LNHDA, SQIVND (reference sequence). The CDR3 contains 15 residues.

This chain joins TRBV21-1 and TRBJ2-7; the table names TRBD2, a call not compared with the DNA. TRBV21-1 is a recognized pseudogene. The CDR3 runs to 14 residues. The CDR3 loop reads CASSKGPSTYEQYF. CDR3 in DNA: TGTGCCAGCAGCAAAGGGCCTAGCACCTACGAGCAGTACTTC.

V and J are TRBV7-2 and TRBJ2-7, with 14 positions matching TRBD2. CDR1 and CDR2 (germline): SGHTA, FQGNSA. V lost 2 bases, J lost 6 bases, and 6 bases stayed unmatched. There are 16 residues in the CDR3. CDR3 bases: TGTGCCAGCAGCTTACTCGTGGGACTAGCGGGAGCCGAGCAGTACTTC. Its translation is CASSLLVGLAGAEQYF.

The chain joins TRBV6-4 to TRBJ2-2, with D perhaps TRBD1 or TRBD2 (6 bases each). The germline CDR1 and CDR2 sequences are MRHNA and SNTAGT. V lost 8 bases and J lost 3, with 19 bases in between. The CDR3 has 16 amino acids. CDR3 in amino acids: CASPNEGGRDTGELFF. The CDR3 DNA sequence: TGTGCCAGCCCGAACGAGGGGGGTCGGGACACCGGGGAGCTGTTTTTT.

This chain joins TRBV9 and TRBJ1-6; the D gene is possibly TRBD1 (5 bases). This CDR3 spans 16 amino acids. V was trimmed by 4 bases and J by 9 bases, leaving 20 bases between them. Germline V gene data show CDR1 as SGDLS and CDR2 as YYNGEE. CDR3 sequence reads: CASSPGTAWGPSPLHF. In DNA form, the CDR3 reads TGTGCCAGCAGCCCGGGGACGGCTTGGGGACCTTCACCCCTCCACTTT.

This clone was counted between two and nine times. This rearrangement joins TRBV30 to TRBJ1-1, with D possibly TRBD1 on 5 matching bases. CDR1 GTSNPN and CDR2 SVGIG come from the germline V gene (reference sequence). The CDR3 totals 13 residues. The V end was cut by 2 bases, the J end by 4 bases, with 11 bases between. The CDR3 region is CAWSKSQGTEAFF. The CDR3 DNA reads as TGTGCCTGGAGTAAGTCCCAGGGCACTGAAGCTTTCTTT.

This clone was seen a single time. The genes are TRBV27 and TRBJ2-2; D is perhaps TRBD1 (5 bases). The CDR3 runs 14 residues. Germline V gene data show CDR1 as MNHEY and CDR2 as SMNVEV (reference sequence). The V end was cut by 6 bases, the J end by 4 bases, with 12 bases between. The CDR3 sequence is CASSLRQSTGELFF. DNA of the CDR3: TGTGCCAGCAGCCTCCGACAGTCCACCGGGGAGCTGTTTTTT.

The gene calls are TRBV5-1 and TRBJ2-1, with 9 bases lining up with TRBD2. Germline CDR1 SGHRS, CDR2 YFSETQ. This CDR3 is 13 amino acids long. The V gene end was trimmed by 0 bases and the J gene end by 8 bases; junction bases not matched to a gene: 0. The CDR3 region is CASSLERGDEQFF. The CDR3 DNA reads as TGCGCCAGCAGCTTGGAGCGGGGGGATGAGCAGTTCTTC. The variable domain in full, with the rest retrieved from reference TRBV5-1 and TRBJ2-1, is KAGVTQTPRYLIKTRGQQVTLSCSPISGHRSVSWYQQTPGQGLQFLFEYFSETQRNKGNFPGRFSGRQFSNSRSEMNVSTLELGDSALYLCASSLERGDEQFFGPGTRLTVL.

This clone turned up a few times. This chain links TRBV4-2 with TRBJ2-2; possibly TRBD2 for D (6 bases). The germline V gene has CDR1 LGHNA and CDR2 YNFKEQ. The V and J ends lost 3 bases and 2 bases respectively, with 7 bases between them. This CDR3 is 14 amino acids long. The CDR3 region is CASSQGLNTGELFF. CDR3 bases: TGTGCCAGCAGCCAGGGACTCAACACCGGGGAGCTGTTTTTT.

The chain joins TRBV9 to TRBJ1-1; D might be TRBD1 (5 bases). Per the germline V gene, CDR1 is SGDLS and CDR2 is YYNGEE. This CDR3 comprises 14 residues. V lost 0 bases, J lost 3 bases, and 9 bases lay in between. CDR3 DNA: TGTGCCAGCAGCGTAGTTGGGGGGTACACTGAAGCTTTCTTT. Translation gives CASSVVGGYTEAFF.

J is TRBJ2-3 and V is TRBV6-5, with 11 bases identical to TRBD1. Germline V lookup: CDR1 MNHEY, CDR2 SVGAGI. The CDR3 is made up of 15 amino acids. The V segment lost 0 bases and the J segment 8 bases; nucleotides outside the gene matches: 4. For the CDR3, the DNA is TGTGCCAGCAGTTACTCGCGGGACAGGGGGTCTACGCAGTATTTT. Encoded protein: CASSYSRDRGSTQYF.

This chain joins TRBV5-1 and TRBJ2-4; D gene ambiguous. V was cut by 0 bases and J by 5 bases, with 6 bases left in between. This CDR3 comprises 13 residues. In germline, CDR1 is SGHRS, CDR2 YFSETQ. The CDR3 coding sequence is TGCGCCAGCAGCTTGGAGCCAGAAAACATTCAGTACTTC. Amino acid sequence: CASSLEPENIQYF.

As regards this clone: A read error may produce the germline difference seen at one junction end. The J gene is TRBJ1-1, the V gene TRBV7-9; D unresolved. The CDR3 length is 14 residues. The germline V gene encodes CDR1 SEHNR and CDR2 FQNEAQ (reference sequence). The CDR3 protein is CAVASDGRDTEAFF. The CDR3 DNA follows: TGCGCCGTTGCTTCAGACGGACGGGACACTGAAGCTTTCTTT.

The rearrangement joins TRBV18 to TRBJ2-1, with 14 bases matching TRBD2. J gave up 1 base and V 3 bases, and 5 bases lay outside the gene matches. Germline V gene data show CDR1 as KGHSH and CDR2 as LQKENI. CDR3 length: 18 amino acids. CDR3 amino acids: CASSPYGLAGGSYNEQFF. CDR3 in DNA: TGTGCCAGCTCACCCTACGGACTAGCGGGAGGTTCCTACAATGAGCAGTTCTTC.

In its sample, this clone was seen once. The V call is TRBV9, the J call TRBJ2-3; TRBD2 aligns across 10 bases. CDR3 length: 18 amino acids. Trimming removed 4 bases from V and 3 bases from J; junction bases left unmatched: 14. The germline V gene encodes CDR1 SGDLS and CDR2 YYNGEE. DNA of the CDR3: TGTGCCAGCAGCACTCACCCCCCCGGGACTAGCGAAACAGATACGCAGTATTTT. Translation gives CASSTHPPGTSETDTQYF. Looking up the rest from reference TRBV9 and TRBJ2-3 gives the full variable domain: DSGVTQTPKHLITATGQRVTLRCSPRSGDLSVYWYQQSLDQGLQFLIQYYNGEERAKGNILERFSAQQFPDLHSELNLSSLELGDSALYFCASSTHPPGTSETDTQYFGPGTRLTVL.

J is TRBJ2-7 and V is TRBV9; 9 bases agree with TRBD2. CDR1 and CDR2 from the germline V gene are SGDLS and YYNGEE. J gave up 7 bases and V 0 bases, and 11 bases lay outside the gene matches. The CDR3 totals 16 residues. CDR3 DNA sequence: TGTGCCAGCAGCGTAGAGGTAGCGGGAGCCACATGGGAGCAGTACTTC. It codes for CASSVEVAGATWEQYF.

The chain links TRBV5-4 to TRBJ1-2; 8 positions agree with TRBD1. This CDR3 spans 17 amino acids. V was clipped by 0 bases and J by 2 bases; unmatched bases: 9. Germline V gene sequence: CDR1 SGHNT, CDR2 YYREEE (reference sequence). The DNA of the CDR3 is TGTGCCAGCAGCTTGGGGGCCCGACAGGGGAGCAACTATGGCTACACCTTC. Translation gives CASSLGARQGSNYGYTF.